Listed below are T cell receptor beta chains from one sample, sequenced in a study of cytomegalovirus exposure and HLA in healthy donors. This table comes from immunoSEQ multiplex PCR, and its TCRdb copy is limited to in-frame clones, with some not included. The sample consists of a few hundred thousand clones, over 80% of them appearing once. Material for sequencing was PBMCs. The receptors shown here come from a woman in her fifties or sixties in good health and CMV-seropositive. Both conserved end residues are trimmed from each CDR3. Rows give clone size only sometimes, using once, few, many, or a class for an expanded clone.

j_gene: TRBJ1-2
abundance: once
v_gene: TRBV11-2
CDR3aa: ASSPLRLAGAGYT

j_gene: TRBJ1-2
abundance: NA
v_gene: TRBV28
CDR3aa: ASSPGGGGYT

j_gene: TRBJ1-1
abundance: NA
v_gene: TRBV6-6
CDR3aa: ASSLGTGENTEAF

j_gene: TRBJ1-1
abundance: NA
v_gene: TRBV10-3
CDR3aa: AISDRRDTEAF

j_gene: TRBJ1-5
abundance: NA
v_gene: TRBV2
CDR3aa: ASRDRTGRYQPQH

j_gene: TRBJ1-2
abundance: NA
v_gene: TRBV28
CDR3aa: ASSNRDRDGYT

j_gene: TRBJ1-5
abundance: NA
v_gene: TRBV5-1
CDR3aa: ASSRTGLGQPQH

j_gene: TRBJ1-1
abundance: NA
v_gene: TRBV9
CDR3aa: ASSVSGATEAF

j_gene: TRBJ2-1
abundance: NA
v_gene: TRBV7-8
CDR3aa: ASSFLRGGNEQF

j_gene: TRBJ2-1
abundance: NA
v_gene: TRBV7-2
CDR3aa: ASSPSGAPYNEQF

j_gene: TRBJ1-4
abundance: NA
v_gene: TRBV5-1
CDR3aa: ASSLRQGKGEKLF

j_gene: TRBJ1-2
abundance: NA
v_gene: TRBV30
CDR3aa: AWSVTSRGGGYT

j_gene: TRBJ2-3
abundance: NA
v_gene: TRBV6-1
CDR3aa: ASSPTVSRTDTQY

j_gene: TRBJ1-4
abundance: NA
v_gene: TRBV4-3
CDR3aa: ASSLHIADNEKLF

j_gene: TRBJ2-1
abundance: NA
v_gene: TRBV6-6
CDR3aa: ASLSEGIPYNEQF

j_gene: TRBJ2-5
abundance: NA
v_gene: TRBV6-5
CDR3aa: ASSLNGGETQY

j_gene: TRBJ2-5
abundance: NA
v_gene: TRBV19
CDR3aa: ASSIARTTQETQY

j_gene: TRBJ2-5
abundance: NA
v_gene: TRBV7-8
CDR3aa: ASSRSQETQY

j_gene: TRBJ1-5
abundance: once
v_gene: TRBV18
CDR3aa: ASSLSQGAGQPQH

j_gene: TRBJ2-1
abundance: NA
v_gene: TRBV7-9
CDR3aa: ASSPEGTGYNEQF

j_gene: TRBJ1-2
abundance: NA
v_gene: TRBV30
CDR3aa: AWSAQAYYGYT

j_gene: TRBJ2-1
abundance: NA
v_gene: TRBV19
CDR3aa: ASRPRGAGGTFTYNEQF

j_gene: TRBJ2-3
abundance: NA
v_gene: TRBV7-3
CDR3aa: ASSLAREADTQY

j_gene: TRBJ1-2
abundance: NA
v_gene: TRBV5-1
CDR3aa: ASSSGTGDGYT

j_gene: TRBJ2-2
abundance: NA
v_gene: TRBV13
CDR3aa: ASSPRTGGLNTGELF

j_gene: TRBJ2-7
abundance: NA
v_gene: TRBV6-1
CDR3aa: ASSEALGGEKQY

j_gene: TRBJ1-1
abundance: NA
v_gene: TRBV30
CDR3aa: AWSSDRGATEAF

j_gene: TRBJ2-5
abundance: NA
v_gene: TRBV7-9
CDR3aa: ASSPAPYYKVDKETQY

j_gene: TRBJ2-1
abundance: NA
v_gene: TRBV7-9
CDR3aa: ASSPSLAGEQF

j_gene: TRBJ1-1
abundance: NA
v_gene: TRBV28
CDR3aa: ATGVGLVSEAF

j_gene: TRBJ2-3
abundance: NA
v_gene: TRBV12-5
CDR3aa: ASGLTGGSTDTQY

j_gene: TRBJ1-1
abundance: NA
v_gene: TRBV28
CDR3aa: ASSKRTGYTF

j_gene: TRBJ1-2
abundance: NA
v_gene: TRBV7-2
CDR3aa: ASSLGGTGGYGYT

j_gene: TRBJ2-1
abundance: once
v_gene: TRBV19
CDR3aa: ASTRGGAAYNEQF

j_gene: TRBJ1-4
abundance: NA
v_gene: TRBV11-2
CDR3aa: ASSRSLNEKLF

j_gene: TRBJ1-1
abundance: NA
v_gene: TRBV5-1
CDR3aa: ASSPGQTMNTEAF

j_gene: TRBJ1-1
abundance: NA
v_gene: TRBV29-1
CDR3aa: SVELNRRTAEAF

j_gene: TRBJ2-1
abundance: NA
v_gene: TRBV11-1
CDR3aa: ASSGDRAWNEQF

j_gene: TRBJ2-3
abundance: once
v_gene: TRBV27
CDR3aa: ASSSPGLAGGPDTQY

j_gene: TRBJ1-1
abundance: NA
v_gene: TRBV19
CDR3aa: ASSIQTGGEAF

j_gene: TRBJ1-6
abundance: NA
v_gene: TRBV14
CDR3aa: ASSVPGSYNSPLH

j_gene: TRBJ2-5
abundance: NA
v_gene: TRBV4-1
CDR3aa: ASSQVPSGGGETQY

j_gene: TRBJ2-3
abundance: NA
v_gene: TRBV5-1
CDR3aa: ASRLAGGQSASTDTQY

j_gene: TRBJ2-3
abundance: NA
v_gene: TRBV18
CDR3aa: ASSDSSITDTQY

j_gene: TRBJ2-2
abundance: NA
v_gene: TRBV7-3
CDR3aa: ASSLLPTTNTGELF

j_gene: TRBJ2-6
abundance: NA
v_gene: TRBV30
CDR3aa: AWSERTSSANVLT

j_gene: TRBJ1-2
abundance: NA
v_gene: TRBV4-2
CDR3aa: ASSQDFSVNYGYT

j_gene: TRBJ1-1
abundance: NA
v_gene: TRBV7-9
CDR3aa: AGQGLNTEAF

j_gene: TRBJ2-7
abundance: NA
v_gene: TRBV7-8
CDR3aa: ASSEGQGAIYEQY

j_gene: TRBJ1-2
abundance: NA
v_gene: TRBV5-4
CDR3aa: ASSPSLGVDGYT

j_gene: TRBJ1-2
abundance: few
v_gene: TRBV5-1
CDR3aa: ASSLESRVYYGYT

j_gene: TRBJ2-7
abundance: NA
v_gene: TRBV18
CDR3aa: ASSPPLSTGSLHEQY

j_gene: TRBJ2-1
abundance: NA
v_gene: TRBV5-1
CDR3aa: ASSSQLAGNNEQF